This T cell receptor (beta chain) was sequenced for a study of metastatic and nonmetastatic thyroid tumors. In germline, CDR1 is MNHGY, CDR2 SVAAGI. V gave up 6 bases and J gave up 7 bases, with 16 bases separating them. CDR3 size: 13 residues. This clone was counted a few times. TCRdb re-called the PCR reads via MiXCR. In the table there are approximately 2,500 clones, under 35% of which are singletons. Treatment of any kind had been given to no patient before thyroid surgery. Sequenced input: tumor tissue. This chain links TRBV6-9 with TRBJ2-7; D might be TRBD2 (7 bases). The TCR sequence derives from a female donor with papillary thyroid cancer or a benign thyroid nodule (not recorded which). Some clones in this sample may be carry-over from other donors' samples. Here the CDR3 DNA reads TGTGCCAGCAGCCCTCCCGGGGGGCGTGAGCAGTACTTC. This gives the protein CASSPPGGREQYF.